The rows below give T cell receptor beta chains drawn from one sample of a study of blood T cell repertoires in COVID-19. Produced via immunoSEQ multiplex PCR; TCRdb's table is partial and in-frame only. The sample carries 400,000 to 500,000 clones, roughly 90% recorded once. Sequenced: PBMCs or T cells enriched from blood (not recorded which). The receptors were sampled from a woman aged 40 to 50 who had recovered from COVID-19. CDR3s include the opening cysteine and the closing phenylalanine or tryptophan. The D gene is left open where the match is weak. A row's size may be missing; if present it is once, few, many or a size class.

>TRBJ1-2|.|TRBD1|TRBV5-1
CASSGGTGGDRPRYGYTF
TGCGCCAGCAGCGGCGGGACAGGGGGCGATCGACCAAGGTATGGCTACACCTTC
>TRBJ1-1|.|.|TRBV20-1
CSAAIPSGAFF
TGCAGTGCCGCCATCCCTAGTGGAGCTTTCTTT
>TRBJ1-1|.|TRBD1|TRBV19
CASSIGTGGRTEAFF
TGTGCCAGTAGTATTGGGACAGGAGGGCGCACTGAAGCTTTCTTT
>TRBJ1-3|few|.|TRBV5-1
CASSPGGSGNTIYF
TGCGCCAGCAGCCCGGGGGGCTCTGGAAACACCATATATTTT
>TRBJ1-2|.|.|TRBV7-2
CASSLGQNYGYTF
TGTGCCAGCAGCTTAGGGCAGAACTATGGCTACACCTTC
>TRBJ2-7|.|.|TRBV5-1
CASSLNGRGNYEQYF
TGCGCCAGCAGCTTGAACGGCAGGGGCAACTACGAGCAGTACTTC
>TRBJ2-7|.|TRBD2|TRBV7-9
CASSFTSGSSPGGVYEQYF
TGTGCCAGCAGCTTTACTAGCGGGAGCAGCCCAGGTGGGGTGTACGAGCAGTACTTC
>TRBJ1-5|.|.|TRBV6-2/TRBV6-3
CASSYLLNQPQHF
TGTGCCAGCAGTTACCTGTTGAATCAGCCCCAGCATTTT
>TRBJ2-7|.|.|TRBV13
CASSLPSNVEQYF
TGTGCCAGCAGTCTGCCATCTAATGTGGAGCAGTACTTC
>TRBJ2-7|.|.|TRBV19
CASHPMGGALYEQYF
TGTGCCAGCCATCCTATGGGCGGGGCTCTCTACGAGCAGTACTTC
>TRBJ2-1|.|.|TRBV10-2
CASSESVSSYNEQFF
TGCGCCAGCAGTGAGTCGGTGAGCTCCTACAATGAGCAGTTCTTC
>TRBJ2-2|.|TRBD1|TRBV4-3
CASSQERDSLGELFF
TGCGCCAGCAGCCAAGAAAGGGACAGCCTCGGGGAGCTGTTTTTT
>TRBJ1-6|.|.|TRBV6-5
CASRQQGGANSPLHF
TGTGCCAGCAGACAACAGGGAGGGGCTAATTCACCCCTCCACTTT
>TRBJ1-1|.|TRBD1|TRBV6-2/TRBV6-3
CASSPPPGQVRTEAFF
TGTGCCAGCAGCCCACCCCCCGGACAGGTGAGGACTGAAGCTTTCTTT
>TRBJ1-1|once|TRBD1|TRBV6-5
CASSKQGVNTEAFF
TGTGCCAGCAGTAAACAGGGGGTTAACACTGAAGCTTTCTTT
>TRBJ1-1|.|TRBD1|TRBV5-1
CASSLLTGMNTEAFF
TGCGCCAGCAGCTTGTTGACAGGGATGAACACTGAAGCTTTCTTT
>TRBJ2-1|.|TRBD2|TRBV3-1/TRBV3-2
CASSQRSSGSGGEQFF
TGTGCCAGCAGCCAAAGGTCCAGCGGGAGTGGGGGTGAGCAGTTCTTC
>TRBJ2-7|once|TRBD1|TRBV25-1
CASRTGDYEQYF
TGTGCCAGCAGGACAGGGGACTACGAGCAGTACTTC
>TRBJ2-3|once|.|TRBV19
CASSRRVRGTDTQYF
TGTGCCAGTAGCCGCAGAGTCCGGGGGACAGATACGCAGTATTTT
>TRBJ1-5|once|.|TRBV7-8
CASSTFRDQPQHF
TGTGCCAGCAGCACCTTCAGGGATCAGCCCCAGCATTTT
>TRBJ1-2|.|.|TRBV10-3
CAISEGGSTYGYTF
TGTGCCATCAGTGAAGGAGGGTCGACCTATGGCTACACCTTC
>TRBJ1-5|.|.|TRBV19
CASSEIRAQPQHF
TGTGCCAGTAGTGAAATCAGGGCTCAGCCCCAGCATTTT
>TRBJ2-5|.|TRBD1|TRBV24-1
CATTFGAGTEETQYF
TGTGCCACCACCTTTGGCGCCGGGACAGAAGAGACCCAGTACTTC
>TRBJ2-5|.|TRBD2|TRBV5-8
CASSLSFPGGYQETQYF
TGTGCCAGCAGCTTAAGTTTCCCGGGAGGGTACCAAGAGACCCAGTACTTC
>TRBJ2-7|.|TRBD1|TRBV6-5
CASGRDRFYEQYF
TGTGCCTCGGGACGGGACAGGTTTTACGAGCAGTACTTC
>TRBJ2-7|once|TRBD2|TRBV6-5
CASSSGTRAREQYF
TGTGCCAGCAGTTCCGGGACTAGAGCTCGCGAGCAGTACTTC
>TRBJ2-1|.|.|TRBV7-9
CASSLDSVGNEQFF
TGTGCCAGCAGCTTAGATAGCGTAGGCAATGAGCAGTTCTTC
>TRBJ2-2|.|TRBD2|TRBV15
CATNSGTSGTGELFF
TGTGCCACCAATTCGGGGACTAGCGGGACCGGGGAGCTGTTTTTT
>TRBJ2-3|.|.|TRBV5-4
CASSLGGSSTDTQYF
TGTGCCAGCAGCTTGGGAGGGAGCAGCACAGATACGCAGTATTTT
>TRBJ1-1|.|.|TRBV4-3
CASSLRGSTEAFF
TGCGCCAGCAGCCTGCGGGGGTCTACTGAAGCTTTCTTT
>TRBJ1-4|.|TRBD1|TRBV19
CASSTGQSPFNEKLFF
TGTGCCAGTAGCACGGGACAGAGCCCTTTTAATGAAAAACTGTTTTTT
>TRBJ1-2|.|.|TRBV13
CASSLQSRGFDYGYTF
TGTGCCAGCAGCCTCCAGAGTCGGGGGTTCGACTATGGCTACACCTTC
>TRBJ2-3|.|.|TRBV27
CASSLGQGREYF
TGTGCCAGCAGTTTAGGCCAGGGGCGGGAGTATTTT
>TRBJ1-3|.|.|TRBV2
CASSMTEASGNTIYF
TGTGCCAGCAGTATGACAGAAGCTTCTGGAAACACCATATATTTT
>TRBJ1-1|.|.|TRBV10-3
CAISDHRGIGDTEAFF
TGTGCCATCAGTGATCACCGGGGAATTGGGGACACTGAAGCTTTCTTT
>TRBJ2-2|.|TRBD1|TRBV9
CASSVDRTGGTGELFF
TGTGCCAGCAGCGTAGACAGGACAGGGGGCACCGGGGAGCTGTTTTTT
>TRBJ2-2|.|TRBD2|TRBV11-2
CASSLALAGSGELFF
TGTGCCAGCAGCTTAGCTTTAGCGGGCTCCGGGGAGCTGTTTTTT
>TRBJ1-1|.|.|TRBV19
CASTPRGRGNTEAFF
TGTGCCAGTACCCCCCGAGGAAGGGGGAACACTGAAGCTTTCTTT
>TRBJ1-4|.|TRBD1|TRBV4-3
CASSQDHLGQVGEKLFF
TGCGCCAGCAGCCAAGATCATCTTGGACAGGTGGGGGAAAAACTGTTTTTT